This TCR beta chain was profiled in a study of response to subunit inactivated influenza vaccine. Germline V gene sequence: CDR1 LNHDA, CDR2 SQIVND (reference sequence). This CDR3 has 14 residues. V lost 6 bases, J lost 2 bases, and 11 bases lay in between. There are a few counts of this clonotype. The antigen remains undetermined. TCRdb reprocessed the RT-PCR reads via MiXCR and lists one record per CDR3 protein. The table lists 150,000 to 200,000 distinct CDR3 sequences, roughly 12% of them singletons, with roughly 29% in the top ten. Study-level results: The authors put forward the suggestion that each seasonal influenza vaccination may bring in only a limited number of new T cells.

Separately, the same data were catalogued under a study of T cells expressing NK-cell markers. Turning to that study: 5'RACE template switching with UMIs generated TCR beta cDNA. Repertoires of TCR beta were obtained from T cells sorted as CD3+CD56+NKG2C+, CD3+CD56+NKG2C- and CD3+CD56-NKG2C+. These clonotypes also led the CD3+CD56-NKG2C+ fraction in a handful of donors.

Specimen: CD8+ T cells sorted from PBMCs, collected roughly 12 days after vaccination. This chain uses TRBV19 with TRBJ1-5; D not certain. The receptor was isolated from a man between 45 and 60 years old who received an inactivated influenza vaccine. The CDR3 DNA is TGTGCCAGTAGGCGATGGGAGGGCAATCAGCCCCAGCATTTT. Residues: CASRRWEGNQPQHF.